Listed below are T cell receptor beta chains from one sample, sequenced in a study of blood T cell repertoires in COVID-19. Some clones are missing from TCRdb's copy, which holds only in-frame ones; the method was immunoSEQ multiplex PCR. The sample carries fewer than 100,000 clones, approximately 86% recorded once. Sequencing was done on a sample of peripheral blood. Every receptor here comes from a man in his fifties or sixties with acute or convalescent COVID-19. Both conserved end residues are part of each CDR3. The D gene is left open where the match is weak. Rows give clone size only sometimes, using once, few, many, or a class for an expanded clone.

TRBD1,once,TRBV11-2,TRBJ1-2,TGTGCCAGCAGCCCAGGGACAGCTTATTCCTATGGCTACACCTTC,CASSPGTAYSYGYTF
TRBD1,few,TRBV6-6,TRBJ2-7,TGTGCCAGCGGGACAGGGGTCTACGAGCAGTACTTC,CASGTGVYEQYF
-,once,TRBV2,TRBJ1-2,TGTGCCTCAAACACCAGGGGAGTAGGCTACACCTTC,CASNTRGVGYTF
TRBD1,-,TRBV27,TRBJ1-2,TGTGCCAGCAGTCTAACCACAGGGGCCGGCTATGGCTACACCTTC,CASSLTTGAGYGYTF
-,-,TRBV7-9,TRBJ1-4,TGTGCCAGCAGGTTCCTCCCCGAGACAGGAAACGAAAAACTGTTTTTT,CASRFLPETGNEKLFF
TRBD2,-,TRBV7-3,TRBJ2-2,TGTGCCAGCGGTCCGACTAGCGGGCCGCTGGGGGAGCTGTTTTTT,CASGPTSGPLGELFF
TRBD2,once,TRBV10-3,TRBJ2-4,TGTGCCATCAGTGAGGGTACAGGACCTAGCGGGAGTTTGGTTGAGAACATTCAGTACTTC,CAISEGTGPSGSLVENIQYF
TRBD1,-,TRBV9,TRBJ2-3,TGTGCCAGCAGCGTAGGGACAGGCATCACAGATACGCAGTATTTT,CASSVGTGITDTQYF
-,-,TRBV6-5,TRBJ1-2,TGTGCCAGCAGCCGACAAGGGGGAATGGATGGCTACACCTTC,CASSRQGGMDGYTF
-,-,TRBV20-1,TRBJ1-5,TGCAGTGCTAGTTCACAGGGCGGTCAGCCCCAGCATTTT,CSASSQGGQPQHF
TRBD2,-,TRBV3-1/TRBV3-2,TRBJ2-2,TGTGCCAGCAGCCAGACTAGCGGGAGCGGGGAGCTGTTTTTT,CASSQTSGSGELFF
TRBD1,-,TRBV19,TRBJ1-1,TGTGCCAGTAGTATCCGGACAGGGGGCGCCTACACTGAAGCTTTCTTT,CASSIRTGGAYTEAFF
TRBD1,-,TRBV6-5,TRBJ2-7,TGTGCCAGCACAGACAGGGGTGTGTCCTACGAGCAGTACTTC,CASTDRGVSYEQYF
TRBD1,-,TRBV11-2,TRBJ1-6,TGTGCCAGCAGGAAAGCGACAGGGTTTAATTCACCCCTCCACTTT,CASRKATGFNSPLHF
-,-,TRBV5-4,TRBJ1-2,TGTGCCAGCAGCTTGGAACAGGGCAGCGGCTACACCTTC,CASSLEQGSGYTF
TRBD1,once,TRBV9,TRBJ2-7,TGTGCCAGCAGCTTGACGGGACAGGGTGCCTACGAGCAGTACTTC,CASSLTGQGAYEQYF
TRBD1,-,TRBV14,TRBJ2-2,TGTGCCAGCAGCCTAGACAGGGGCCTAAACACCGGGGAGCTGTTTTTT,CASSLDRGLNTGELFF
TRBD2,-,TRBV3-1/TRBV3-2,TRBJ2-5,TGTGCCAGCAGCCGGGCGGGGGAAGAGACCCAGTACTTC,CASSRAGEETQYF
-,-,TRBV6-2/TRBV6-3,TRBJ2-7,TGTGCCAGCAGTTTATTTGCCTACGAGCAGTACTTC,CASSLFAYEQYF
-,-,TRBV30,TRBJ1-3,TGTGCCTGGAACCGGGACAATCTTGGAAACACCATATATTTT,CAWNRDNLGNTIYF
TRBD2,-,TRBV27,TRBJ2-2,TGTGCCAGCAGGATGGGACTAGCGGGCACCGGGGAGCTGTTTTTT,CASRMGLAGTGELFF
-,-,TRBV6-2/TRBV6-3,TRBJ1-2,TGTGCCAGCAGTTCGGGGGGAATCTATGGCTACACCTTC,CASSSGGIYGYTF
TRBD2,-,TRBV29-1,TRBJ2-3,TGCAGCGTTAGCCTGATAGCGGGAGGGCATACGCAGTATTTT,CSVSLIAGGHTQYF
TRBD2,few,TRBV11-2,TRBJ2-1,TGTGCCAGCAGCCCACTCCTCCTTAGCGGGGCCCTGGATGAGCAGTTCTTC,CASSPLLLSGALDEQFF
TRBD2,once,TRBV10-1,TRBJ2-1,TGCGCCAGCAGTTGGAGAGCGGGAGAAGGGTACAATGAGCAGTTCTTC,CASSWRAGEGYNEQFF
TRBD2,-,TRBV19,TRBJ2-1,TGTGCCAGTAGTATAGATCGAGGGGGACTAGCGGCCCTAAGCTCCTACAATGAGCAGTTCTTC,CASSIDRGGLAALSSYNEQFF
-,-,TRBV6-5,TRBJ1-1,TGTGCCAGCAGCGTGAGTGGGCAGGGCACTGAAGCTTTCTTT,CASSVSGQGTEAFF
TRBD2,-,TRBV7-2,TRBJ2-7,TGTGCCAGCAGCTTAGAAAGCGGGGGGGCGGCCTACGAGCAGTACTTC,CASSLESGGAAYEQYF
TRBD2,-,TRBV7-2,TRBJ2-5,TGTGCCAGCAGCTCCAGAGCGGGGGGTGCGGAGACCCAGTACTTC,CASSSRAGGAETQYF
TRBD2,-,TRBV7-9,TRBJ2-1,TGTGCCAGCAGCTTTCTTCCGGGACTAGGCTCCTACAATGAGCAGTTCTTC,CASSFLPGLGSYNEQFF
TRBD1,-,TRBV14,TRBJ2-1,TGTGCCAGCAGCCGGGACAGGGTGGGCAATGAGCAGTTCTTC,CASSRDRVGNEQFF
-,-,TRBV6-2/TRBV6-3,TRBJ2-5,TGTGCCAGCAGTTACCTCGCGGCTCAAGAGACCCAGTACTTC,CASSYLAAQETQYF
TRBD2,-,TRBV20-1,TRBJ2-3,TGCAGTGCTAGTCCCGGGACTAGCGGGAGGGCCACAGATACGCAGTATTTT,CSASPGTSGRATDTQYF
TRBD2,-,TRBV27,TRBJ2-3,TGTGCCTCCCGGGCTAGCGGGAGGGCGACTACGCAGTATTTT,CASRASGRATTQYF
-,-,TRBV11-2,TRBJ1-2,TGTGCCAGCAGCTCAAGGAGGGGTAATGGCTACACCTTC,CASSSRRGNGYTF
-,-,TRBV12-3/TRBV12-4,TRBJ1-6,TGTGCCAGCAAGCGGAATTATAATTCACCCCTCCACTTT,CASKRNYNSPLHF
-,-,TRBV5-6,TRBJ2-2,TGTGCCAGCAGCTTTGGGCTGACATCGGACACCGGGGAGCTGTTTTTT,CASSFGLTSDTGELFF
TRBD1,-,TRBV7-9,TRBJ2-3,TGTGCCAGCAGCCCCGCGATTCAGGGGGGCACAGATACGCAGTATTTT,CASSPAIQGGTDTQYF
-,-,TRBV5-1,TRBJ1-1,TGCGCCAGCCGCAAACCAGGGAACACTGAAGCTTTCTTT,CASRKPGNTEAFF
-,-,TRBV7-2,TRBJ1-1,TGTGCCAGCAGCTTAACAGGATACAACACTGAAGCTTTCTTT,CASSLTGYNTEAFF
-,-,TRBV6-5,TRBJ2-7,TGTGCCAGCAGTTATAGGGAGTTGCACGAGCAGTACTTC,CASSYRELHEQYF
TRBD1,-,TRBV2,TRBJ1-5,TGTGCCAGCAGTAAGGACAGGGGTAGCAATCAGCCCCAGCATTTT,CASSKDRGSNQPQHF
-,-,TRBV11-2,TRBJ1-1,TGTGCCAGCAGCTTGAACAGGAACACTGAAGCTTTCTTT,CASSLNRNTEAFF
TRBD1,-,TRBV5-1,TRBJ1-2,TGCGCCAGCAGCAGGGGGCACGGCTACACCTTC,CASSRGHGYTF
TRBD2,-,TRBV19,TRBJ2-3,TGTGCCAGTAGTATAGTCGGGGGGAGCACAGATACGCAGTATTTT,CASSIVGGSTDTQYF
-,-,TRBV4-3,TRBJ1-1,TGCGCCAGCAGCCAAGATTCTTCAGGGAGGGATTCTGAAGCTTTCTTT,CASSQDSSGRDSEAFF
TRBD1,-,TRBV6-5,TRBJ1-3,TGTGCCAGCAGTATCTCGACAGGGGTGGGAAACACCATATATTTT,CASSISTGVGNTIYF
-,-,TRBV5-1,TRBJ1-2,TGCGCCAGCAGCTTAGGCTCCGGGGACTATGGCTACACCTTC,CASSLGSGDYGYTF
-,-,TRBV18,TRBJ1-1,TGTGCCAGCTCACCCCGGGCCAAAGGGGGGGGTGATACTGAAGCTTTCTTT,CASSPRAKGGGDTEAFF
TRBD1,once,TRBV11-3,TRBJ2-1,TGTGCCAGCAGCTTAAGGGGGCCTAGCTCCTACAATGAGCAGTTCTTC,CASSLRGPSSYNEQFF
-,-,TRBV7-2,TRBJ2-5,TGTGCCAGCAGCTTAGCGGACTTGGGCACGGGGACCCAGTACTTC,CASSLADLGTGTQYF